Following are 18 T cell receptor beta chains from one sample sequenced in a study of T cells in Graves' hyperthyroidism and ophthalmopathy (dated by TCRdb to between 2018 and 2021). Preparation of the library involved multiplex PCR. Sequencing instrument: Illumina HiSeq 2000. The TCR beta CDR3 regions were amplified from RNA transcripts. The first round of RT-PCR for the TCR CDR3 was performed with the HTBI primer set and the Qiagen OneStep RT-PCR kit. Clones were called with MiXCR by TCRdb after fastp trimmed the public reads at Q25, and only in-frame beta chains were retained. Here each entry gathers all rows of one CDR3 protein and keeps the most common genes and DNA. Present in this sample are roughly 500,000 distinct CDR3 sequences, roughly 46% of which were seen just once. The ten largest clonotypes hold roughly 19% of the sample. Sample: peripheral blood or thyroid tissue (not recorded which). These receptor sequences come from an adult woman with Graves' disease, either hyperthyroidism or ophthalmopathy (not recorded which).

The V and J genes are TRBV7-2 and TRBJ1-5; D is perhaps TRBD1 (5 bases). CDR3 length: 15 residues. The germline gives CDR1 SGHTA, CDR2 FQGNSA. Trimming removed 1 base from V and 3 bases from J, with 10 bases in between. The CDR3 region is CASSLGSRDNQPQHF. CDR3 sequence (DNA): TGTGCCAGCAGCTTAGGGTCCAGGGACAATCAGCCCCAGCATTTT.

The chain links TRBV2 to TRBJ1-1; TRBD1 is a possible D gene (5 bases). Looked up from germline, CDR1 is SNHLY and CDR2 is FYNNEI. The CDR3 length is 13 residues. Trimming removed 6 bases at V and 10 bases at J, with 18 bases between. Written as DNA, the CDR3 is TGTGCCAGCAGAAAGCGGGAGCCGGGGGGAGCTTTCTTT. This codes for CASRKREPGGAFF.

This clonotype occurred many times. The rearrangement uses TRBV20-1 and TRBJ2-2; a weak D match, TRBD2 (6 bases). Germline loops: CDR1 DFQATT, CDR2 SNEGSKA (reference sequence). The CDR3 has 12 amino acids. With 6 bases removed from V and 3 bases from J, the gap between germline ends came to 8 bases. The CDR3 DNA is TGCAGTGCCAGGGAGGACACCGGGGAGCTGTTTTTT. Translated: CSAREDTGELFF.

Points on this clonotype: A much larger clone sits a single nucleotide away, making a read error possible. CDR3: CASSYWDSGTGELFF. Written as DNA, the CDR3 is TGTGCCAGCAGTTACTGGGATTCGGGCACCGGGGAGCTGTTTTTT. The rearrangement links TRBV6-6 to TRBJ2-2; no firm D call. V lost 1 base and J 4 bases, leaving 10 bases between the germline ends. Per the germline V gene, CDR1 is MNHNY and CDR2 is SVGAGI (reference sequence). The CDR3 sequence is 15 residues long.

This clonotype was picked up many times. This chain connects TRBV7-9 to TRBJ2-2; maybe TRBD2 (6 bases). V dropped 3 bases and J dropped 0 bases, with 11 bases sitting between them. This CDR3 spans 16 amino acids. Per the germline V gene, CDR1 is SEHNR and CDR2 is FQNEAQ (reference sequence). CDR3 in amino acids: CASSLVAGTNTGELFF. The CDR3 DNA reads as TGTGCCAGCAGCTTGGTTGCGGGGACGAACACCGGGGAGCTGTTTTTT.

V and J are TRBV7-9 and TRBJ2-7; tentative D call: TRBD1 (7 bases). Germline CDR1 reads SEHNR; CDR2 reads FQNEAQ (reference sequence). Trimming took 3 bases from V and 3 from J, leaving 18 bases between them. The CDR3 has 16 residues. The CDR3 DNA reads as TGTGCCAGCAGCTTGGGCGGGGCGAGGGGGCTCTACGAGCAGTACTTC. Encoded protein: CASSLGGARGLYEQYF.

This clonotype has more than one count but fewer than ten. The CDR3 nucleotides are TGTGCCAGCAGTTACTTTCTCGTCGGGTTTAGGACTGAAGCTTTCTTT. Translated, it gives CASSYFLVGFRTEAFF. The chain is built from TRBV6-5 and TRBJ1-1, with D hard to call. The CDR3 length is 16 residues. Germline CDR1 MNHEY, CDR2 SVGAGI. Deletions cut 1 base from V and 5 bases from J, with 17 bases between.

There are many counts of this clonotype. The rearrangement uses TRBV13 and TRBJ2-2; tentatively, D is TRBD2 (6 bases). Per germline, CDR1 PRHDT and CDR2 FYEKMQ (reference sequence). This CDR3 is built from 17 residues. Between the trimmed V and J ends, which lost 5 bases and 1 base, there was a span of 17 bases. CDR3 nucleotide sequence: TGTGCCAGCAGCCCAGGACCGGGACTTTGGAACACCGGGGAGCTGTTTTTT. This codes for CASSPGPGLWNTGELFF.

In this sample, this clonotype turned up a few times. The chain joins TRBV4-2 to TRBJ1-2; the match to TRBD1 covers 8 bases. The J segment lost 7 bases and the V segment lost 1 base, leaving 8 bases of the junction unmatched. The CDR3 is made up of 15 amino acids. Germline V CDR1 and CDR2: LGHNA, YNFKEQ. The CDR3 sequence: CASSQASFGQGGYTF. The DNA of the CDR3 is TGTGCCAGCAGCCAAGCCTCCTTCGGACAGGGTGGCTACACCTTC.

Only a few counts were recorded for this clonotype. The V call is TRBV18, the J call TRBJ1-2; D is uncertain. Germline V lookup: CDR1 KGHSH, CDR2 LQKENI. CDR3 size: 15 residues. The V and J ends lost 3 bases and 2 bases respectively, with 13 bases between them. This CDR3 is CASSPGLGRNYGYTF. The CDR3, as DNA: TGTGCCAGCTCACCGGGCTTGGGAAGAAACTATGGCTACACCTTC.

The chain combines TRBV7-9 with TRBJ1-2; no definite D call. The CDR3 has 15 amino acids. Trimming took 4 bases from V and 12 from J, leaving 24 bases between them. CDR1 and CDR2 from the germline V gene are SEHNR and FQNEAQ (reference sequence). The DNA for the CDR3 is TGTGCCAGCAGCTCAACCCCACTCAGTGCCGGTGCCAACACCTTC. Its protein product is CASSSTPLSAGANTF.

The gene calls are TRBV20-1 and TRBJ2-2, with 11 bases that match TRBD2. J was trimmed by 3 bases and V by 1 base; bases with no gene match: 1. The CDR3 loop spans 15 amino acids. Germline V gene lookup returns CDR1 DFQATT and CDR2 SNEGSKA (reference sequence). The CDR3 sequence is CSARALAGDTGELFF. CDR3 nucleotides: TGCAGTGCTAGAGCACTAGCGGGAGACACCGGGGAGCTGTTTTTT.

Regarding this clonotype: A much larger clone differs by one base, so this may be a read error. The chain uses TRBV7-2 and TRBJ2-7, with 7 bases identical to TRBD1. From germline, CDR1 is SGHTA and CDR2 FQGNSA. Trimming at V came to 6 bases and at J to 2 bases, leaving 13 bases not matched to a gene. This CDR3 has 16 amino acids. DNA of the CDR3: TGTGCCAGCAGTCGAGAGGGGGCAGGCTTAACCTACGAGCAGTACTTC. Its protein product is CASSREGAGLTYEQYF.

V usage is TRBV15 and J usage is TRBJ1-3; unclear D gene. Germline V gene sequence: CDR1 LNHNV, CDR2 YYDKDF (reference sequence). This CDR3 contains 15 residues. Trimming left V 10 bases short and J 0 bases short, with 16 bases between. CDR3 loop: CASSLGSTSGNTIYF. The CDR3 DNA follows: TGTGCCAGCAGTTTAGGCTCTACCTCTGGAAACACCATATATTTT.

This chain links TRBV12-3 or TRBV12-4 with TRBJ2-6; D is possibly TRBD1 or TRBD2 (5 bases each). The CDR3 extends over 16 amino acids. V was shortened by 6 bases and J by 1 base, with 13 bases between the two germline ends. The CDR3: CASRALGASGANVLTF. The CDR3 nucleotides are TGTGCCAGCAGGGCCCTCGGGGCGTCTGGGGCCAACGTCCTGACTTTC.

The chain couples TRBV20-1 to TRBJ1-2, with 8 bases fitting TRBD1. V dropped 6 bases and J dropped 10; count of bases not matched to a gene: 13. Germline CDR1 DFQATT, CDR2 SNEGSKA (reference sequence). This CDR3 has 13 residues. CDR3 bases: TGCAGTGCCGGGACAGGAACCTCTTTTCTCTACACCTTC. This encodes CSAGTGTSFLYTF.

For this clonotype: The junction differs from germline at one of its ends, possibly a read error. The chain recombines TRBV7-9 with TRBJ2-5; 7 positions agree with TRBD2. CDR1 is SEHNR, CDR2 FQNEAQ, per germline (reference sequence). This CDR3 is built from 14 residues. The CDR3 region has the DNA TGTGCCAGCAGCCACGGGAGGTACCAAGGGACCCAGTACTTC. The encoded protein is CASSHGRYQGTQYF.

This clonotype was observed many times. The chain employs TRBV19 and TRBJ2-2, with D maybe TRBD1 (5 bases). The length of the CDR3 is 15 residues. CDR1 and CDR2 from the germline V gene are LNHDA and SQIVND (reference sequence). The V and J ends lost 7 bases and 1 base respectively, with 13 bases between them. The CDR3 sequence: CASTAFGQNTGELFF. The DNA of the CDR3 is TGTGCCAGTACCGCTTTCGGACAGAACACCGGGGAGCTGTTTTTT.